The next 30 T cell receptor beta chains were all read from a single sample in a study of Graves' ophthalmopathy and Graves' hyperthyroidism. Using RNA transcripts, the TCR beta CDR3 regions were amplified. In the first round, RT-PCR was carried out with HTBI primers, and a multiplex PCR formed the second round. TCRdb analysed the multiplex PCR reads with MiXCR anew, one entry per CDR3 protein. The sample carries 400,000 to 450,000 distinct CDR3 sequences, roughly 21% recorded once. Specimen: peripheral blood. Receptors originate from a woman under 30 with stable Graves' hyperthyroidism.

The chain has TRBV29-1 and TRBJ1-1; no reliable D call. Germline lookup yields CDR1 SQVTM and CDR2 ANQGSEA. The CDR3 covers 11 residues. Trimming left V 7 bases short and J 1 base short, with 7 bases between. CDR3 sequence (DNA): TGCAGCGCAACACAGAACACTGAAGCTTTCTTT. Encoded protein: CSATQNTEAFF.

This clonotype was seen repeatedly, ten times or more. The chain recombines TRBV30 with TRBJ1-2; D is possibly TRBD1 (6 bases). V lost 1 base, J lost 7 bases, and 13 bases lay in between. CDR1 and CDR2 (germline): GTSNPN, SVGIG (reference sequence). This CDR3 is built from 13 residues. This CDR3 is CAWSGDNSSGYTF. CDR3 coding DNA: TGTGCCTGGAGTGGGGACAACTCCTCTGGCTACACCTTC.

This clonotype came up many times. The CDR3 is CASSRLDRNTEAFF. As DNA, the CDR3 is TGTGCCAGCAGTCGTCTGGACAGGAACACTGAAGCTTTCTTT. The chain has TRBV6-5 and TRBJ1-1, with D possibly matching TRBD1 (6 bases). Trimming cost V 5 bases and J 1 base, with 11 bases left between them. CDR3 length: 14 residues. Germline-derived CDR1 and CDR2 are MNHEY and SVGAGI.

This clonotype has a count of ten or more. The chain combines TRBV20-1 with TRBJ1-6; D is perhaps TRBD1 (6 bases). Germline V lookup: CDR1 DFQATT, CDR2 SNEGSKA (reference sequence). The V and J ends lost 6 bases and 7 bases respectively, with 19 bases between them. CDR3 length equals 15 residues. The CDR3 nucleotides read TGCAGTGCGCACCAGACCACCAGGGGAAATTCACCCCTCCACTTT. It specifies CSAHQTTRGNSPLHF.

The V gene is TRBV20-1, the J gene TRBJ2-5, with D maybe TRBD1 (5 bases). Germline CDR1 and CDR2: DFQATT and SNEGSKA (reference sequence). This CDR3 has 12 amino acids. V lost 6 bases to trimming and J lost 4 bases, with 12 bases between them. In nucleotides, the CDR3 is TGCAGTGCCTCTAGTGGGGCAGAGACCCAGTACTTC. Its protein product is CSASSGAETQYF.

The rearrangement joins TRBV24-1 to TRBJ2-5, with 7 bases fitting TRBD1. This CDR3 has 15 amino acids. Germline V gene lookup returns CDR1 KGHDR and CDR2 SFDVKD. Germline trimming cut 3 bases from V and 2 bases from J; bases unmatched to any gene: 5. The CDR3 here is CATSDLRDRQETQYF. CDR3 in DNA: TGTGCCACCAGTGATCTACGGGACAGACAAGAGACCCAGTACTTC.

This clonotype has at least ten counts. The chain recombines TRBV20-1 with TRBJ2-7; no firm D call. The germline V gene has CDR1 DFQATT and CDR2 SNEGSKA (reference sequence). The CDR3 has 10 amino acids. V shed 4 bases and J shed 5 bases, with 6 bases lying between them. The DNA for the CDR3 is TGCAGTGCTATTTTTGACGAGCAGTACTTC. It codes for CSAIFDEQYF.

This clonotype has at least ten counts. Given a much more abundant clone one base away, this may be a read error. The chain joins TRBV6-1 to TRBJ2-2; D is unclear. The V gene's germline CDR1 is MNHNS and CDR2 SASEGT. The V gene lost 4 bases and the J gene lost 2 bases, with 11 bases spanning the gap. The CDR3 has 15 amino acids. CDR3 protein: CASSGRLDNTGELFF. The DNA of the CDR3 is TGTGCCAGCAGTGGAAGGCTAGACAACACCGGGGAGCTGTTTTTT.

This clonotype was observed at least ten times. The genes are TRBV6-1 and TRBJ2-5; the D is unclear. This CDR3 is built from 12 residues. Trimming removed 4 bases at V and 4 bases at J, with 7 bases between. Germline V gene sequence: CDR1 MNHNS, CDR2 SASEGT. The CDR3 DNA sequence: TGTGCCAGCAGTGCCCACCGAGAGACCCAGTACTTC. Protein product: CASSAHRETQYF.

This clonotype was picked up many times. J is TRBJ1-1 and V is TRBV4-3; D uncertain. V lost 2 bases, J lost 1 base, and 11 bases lay in between. The CDR3 spans 15 residues. Germline CDR1 reads LGHNA; CDR2 reads YSLEER. CDR3: CASSQQVAGNTEAFF. The DNA of the CDR3 is TGCGCCAGCAGCCAACAGGTCGCCGGGAACACTGAAGCTTTCTTT.

This clonotype was detected ten times or more. The rearrangement joins TRBV9 to TRBJ2-5, with 7 nucleotides matching TRBD2. V dropped 0 bases and J dropped 5; count of bases not matched to a gene: 4. Germline V gives CDR1 SGDLS, CDR2 YYNGEE. The length of the CDR3 is 14 residues. Here the CDR3 DNA reads TGTGCCAGCAGCGTAGAGGAGGGAGGGGAGACCCAGTACTTC. Protein sequence: CASSVEEGGETQYF.

This clonotype was observed at least ten times. The CDR3 coding sequence is TGCGCCAGCAGCTTGGAGCCCACAGGGGAGCTGTTTTTT. The encoded protein is CASSLEPTGELFF. The V and J genes are TRBV5-1 and TRBJ2-2; D remains unclear. Trimming took off 0 bases at V and 8 bases at J, with 8 bases between the two ends. Germline lookup yields CDR1 SGHRS and CDR2 YFSETQ. The CDR3 loop spans 13 amino acids.

This clonotype was detected ten times or more. This rearrangement joins TRBV30 to TRBJ2-7, with 15 bases fitting TRBD2. V shed 1 base, J shed 3 bases, and the junction held 7 bases outside the gene matches. Germline V gene sequence: CDR1 GTSNPN, CDR2 SVGIG (reference sequence). The CDR3 covers 17 residues. CDR3: CAWSGGTSGRLHYEQYF. The CDR3 bases are TGTGCCTGGAGTGGGGGGACTAGCGGGAGGCTGCACTACGAGCAGTACTTC.

This clonotype came up many times. CDR3: CASSPQETGFWKPQHF. As DNA, the CDR3 is TGTGCCAGCTCACCACAGGAGACAGGGTTTTGGAAGCCCCAGCATTTT. This chain joins TRBV18 and TRBJ1-5; 7 bases line up with TRBD1. This CDR3 is built from 16 residues. Looked up from germline, CDR1 is KGHSH and CDR2 is LQKENI. The V segment lost 1 base and the J segment 8 bases; nucleotides outside the gene matches: 11.

In its sample, this clonotype was seen many times. The chain carries TRBV5-1 and TRBJ1-1, with unresolved D. V was clipped by 1 base and J by 3 bases, with 7 bases between them. This CDR3 has 13 amino acids. Germline-derived CDR1 and CDR2 are SGHRS and YFSETQ. The DNA of the CDR3 is TGCGCCAGCAGCTTGCAGGCGGACACTGAAGCTTTCTTT. Encoded protein: CASSLQADTEAFF.

At least ten counts were recorded for this clonotype. The genes are TRBV4-1 and TRBJ2-7, with 7 bases identical to TRBD2. This CDR3 is built from 14 residues. Germline V gives CDR1 MGHRA, CDR2 YSYEKL. With V trimmed by 1 base and J by 3 bases, 3 bases remained unmatched. This CDR3 reads CASSQGAGDYEQYF. CDR3 in DNA: TGCGCCAGCAGCCAAGGGGCGGGGGACTACGAGCAGTACTTC.

About this clonotype: The germline gene is not matched at one end of the junction; a read error may be the cause. V gene TRBV12-3 or TRBV12-4 combines with J gene TRBJ1-2; tentatively, D is TRBD1 (6 bases). The CDR3 is 15 amino acids. In nucleotides, the CDR3 is TGTGCCAGCATAGGGGGGCACAGGCTTAACTATGGCTTCACCTTC. Translating it yields CASIGGHRLNYGFTF.

At least ten counts were recorded for this clonotype. The V and J genes are TRBV12-3 or TRBV12-4 and TRBJ2-2, with TRBD1 matching 8 bases. V shed 6 bases and J 11 bases; nucleotides not matched to a gene: 5. The CDR3 has 12 residues. The CDR3 is CASRPGQGELFF. The CDR3 DNA reads as TGTGCCAGCAGACCTGGACAGGGAGAGCTGTTTTTT.

There are many counts of this clonotype. V and J are TRBV15 and TRBJ1-2; D uncertain. The germline gives CDR1 LNHNV, CDR2 YYDKDF (reference sequence). This CDR3 contains 15 residues. The V end was cut by 1 base, the J end by 4 bases, with 13 bases between. CDR3: CATSRVVGGSYGYTF. The DNA for the CDR3 is TGTGCCACCAGCAGAGTCGTCGGAGGTTCCTATGGCTACACCTTC.

This clonotype showed up many times. V gene TRBV27 combines with J gene TRBJ1-1, with D perhaps matching TRBD1 (5 bases). The CDR3 length is 14 residues. With 4 bases removed from V and 5 bases from J, the gap between germline ends came to 14 bases. Per the germline V gene, CDR1 is MNHEY and CDR2 is SMNVEV (reference sequence). The CDR3, as DNA: TGTGCCAGCAGTTGGGTAGGGGAAGGTACTGAAGCTTTCTTT. Translating it yields CASSWVGEGTEAFF.

As regards this clonotype: A read error is possible here, since a much larger clone lies one base away. V and J are TRBV12-3 or TRBV12-4 and TRBJ2-5; 9 positions agree with TRBD2. CDR3 length equals 13 residues. The CDR3 DNA reads TGTGCCAGCAGCGGACTAGCGAAAGAGACCAAGTACTTC. This translates into CASSGLAKETKYF.

The chain uses TRBV6-2 or TRBV6-3 and TRBJ2-2; D perhaps matches TRBD1 (6 bases). This CDR3 spans 14 amino acids. V dropped 6 bases and J dropped 3 bases, with 11 bases sitting between them. CDR1 and CDR2 from the germline V gene are MNHEY and SVGEGT. This CDR3 is CASSQDSYTGELFF. CDR3 DNA: TGTGCCAGCAGCCAGGACAGCTACACCGGGGAGCTGTTTTTT.

This clonotype was observed many times. Germline is not matched at one junction end, which may reflect a read error. This chain uses TRBV20-1 with TRBJ2-5, with D unresolved. Germline V lookup: CDR1 DFQATT, CDR2 SNEGSKA (reference sequence). The CDR3 is 10 residues long. CDR3 DNA: TGCAGTGCAGGAGAAGAGGCCCAGTACTTC. Amino acid sequence: CSAGEEAQYF.

The rearrangement joins TRBV10-3 to TRBJ1-1; no reliable D call. The germline CDR1 and CDR2 sequences are ENHRY and SYGVKD. Trimming took off 6 bases at V and 1 base at J, with 6 bases between the two ends. The CDR3 is made up of 12 amino acids. CDR3 region: CAISPRNTEAFF. The CDR3 coding sequence is TGTGCCATCAGCCCTAGGAACACTGAAGCTTTCTTT.

This clonotype was counted a few times. Mismatch with germline at one junction end may stem from a read error. The chain has TRBV18 and TRBJ2-4; 9 bases align to TRBD1. CDR3 length: 17 residues. The germline V gene has CDR1 KGHSH and CDR2 LQKENI. The CDR3 protein is CASSPLGQGTAKNIKYF. The CDR3 DNA reads as TGTGCCAGCTCACCCCTAGGACAGGGGACTGCCAAAAACATTAAGTACTTC.

This clonotype was seen at least ten times. The gene calls are TRBV7-2 and TRBJ2-7; 9 positions agree with TRBD1. CDR1 SGHTA and CDR2 FQGNSA come from the germline V gene. The length of the CDR3 is 15 residues. V gave up 3 bases and J gave up 0 bases; unmatched junction bases: 3. The CDR3 is CASSLDRGLSYEQYF. The CDR3 nucleotides are TGTGCCAGCAGCTTGGACAGGGGTCTCTCCTACGAGCAGTACTTC. Together with reference TRBV7-2 and TRBJ2-7, the CDR3 gives the full variable domain: GAGVSQSPSNKVTEKGKDVELRCDPISGHTALYWYRQSLGQGLEFLIYFQGNSAPDKSGLPSDRFSAERTGGSVSTLTIQRTQQEDSAVYLCASSLDRGLSYEQYFGPGTRLTVT.

V is TRBV27 and J is TRBJ2-2; 8 nucleotides agree with TRBD1. The CDR3 spans 16 residues. Germline assignment: CDR1 MNHEY and CDR2 SMNVEV (reference sequence). With 5 bases clipped from V and 1 base from J, the junction kept 6 bases outside the gene matches. The CDR3 loop reads CASSTAGQGNTGELFF. The DNA for the CDR3 is TGTGCCAGCAGTACCGCTGGACAGGGGAACACCGGGGAGCTGTTTTTT.

This clonotype was observed many times. The chain has TRBV2 and TRBJ2-7; D unclear. The CDR3 extends over 14 amino acids. The V end was cut by 2 bases, the J end by 0 bases, with 8 bases between. Germline-derived CDR1 and CDR2 are SNHLY and FYNNEI. CDR3 in amino acids: CASSERPSSYEQYF. Here the CDR3 DNA reads TGTGCCAGCAGTGAACGCCCTAGCTCCTACGAGCAGTACTTC.

The chain has TRBV6-1 and TRBJ2-7; D is ambiguous. The V gene's germline CDR1 is MNHNS and CDR2 SASEGT. The CDR3 sequence is 13 residues long. The ends were cut back, 7 bases at V and 3 bases at J, with 13 bases in the middle. In nucleotides, the CDR3 is TGTGCCAGCACCCCCACACATCTCTACGAGCAGTACTTC. It translates to CASTPTHLYEQYF.

This clonotype was seen at least ten times. The V gene is TRBV6-2 or TRBV6-3, the J gene TRBJ1-1, with a possible D match to TRBD1 (6 bases). Germline V gene sequence: CDR1 MNHEY, CDR2 SVGEGT. The CDR3 runs to 15 residues. Trimming cost V 6 bases and J 3 bases, with 17 bases left between them. The CDR3 spells CASSNHRDEDTEAFF. The CDR3 nucleotides read TGTGCCAGCAGCAACCACAGGGATGAGGACACTGAAGCTTTCTTT.